These 25 T cell receptor beta chains originate from one sample sequenced in a study of cytomegalovirus exposure and HLA in healthy donors. Produced via immunoSEQ multiplex PCR; TCRdb's table is partial and in-frame only. The table has some 190,000 clones, about 89% seen once. Sequenced material: PBMCs. Receptors originate from a man aged 25-45 years in good health and CMV-seropositive.

This chain uses TRBV18 with TRBJ2-7; D not resolved. V lost 3 bases and J lost 3, with 3 bases in between. This CDR3 spans 11 amino acids. Looked up from germline, CDR1 is KGHSH and CDR2 is LQKENI. CDR3: CASSPNYEQYF. The CDR3 DNA reads as TGTGCCAGCTCACCTAACTACGAGCAGTACTTC.

V usage is TRBV18 and J usage is TRBJ1-4; D unclear. CDR1 is KGHSH, CDR2 LQKENI, per germline. The CDR3 extends over 15 amino acids. Trimming pared 3 bases from V and 3 bases from J, leaving 11 bases between. CDR3 loop: CASSPPPTANEKLFF. CDR3 nucleotide sequence: TGTGCCAGCTCACCGCCCCCAACGGCTAATGAAAAACTGTTTTTT.

The J gene is TRBJ2-7, the V gene TRBV11-3; 8 nucleotides line up with TRBD1. With 0 bases clipped from V and 5 bases from J, the junction kept 9 bases outside the gene matches. The CDR3 has 16 residues. Germline values: CDR1 SGHNT, CDR2 YENEEA. CDR3 amino acids: CASSLDVGQAADEQYF. The CDR3, as DNA: TGTGCCAGCAGCTTAGATGTGGGACAGGCAGCGGACGAGCAGTACTTC.

This chain's CDR3 is CASSVGQGPGELFF. CDR3 sequence (DNA): TGTGCCAGCAGTGTCGGGCAGGGGCCCGGGGAGCTGTTTTTT. The rearrangement links TRBV2 to TRBJ2-2; D is possibly TRBD1 (6 bases). Germline values: CDR1 SNHLY, CDR2 FYNNEI. V lost 4 bases and J 6 bases, leaving 12 bases between the germline ends. The CDR3 has 14 amino acids. Filled out from reference TRBV2 and TRBJ2-2, the complete variable domain reads EPEVTQTPSHQVTQMGQEVILRCVPISNHLYFYWYRQILGQKVEFLVSFYNNEISEKSEIFDDQFSVERPDGSNFTLKIRSTKLEDSAMYFCASSVGQGPGELFFGEGSRLTVL.

The chain joins TRBV7-2 to TRBJ1-2; D unresolved. CDR3 length: 13 residues. Germline values: CDR1 SGHTA, CDR2 FQGNSA. Trimming cost V 5 bases and J 0 bases, with 7 bases left between them. CDR3 region: CASSPEPNYGYTF. The CDR3 DNA reads TGTGCCAGCAGCCCCGAACCTAACTATGGCTACACCTTC.

The chain is built from TRBV7-2 and TRBJ2-7; D uncertain. V was clipped by 1 base and J by 6 bases, with 19 bases between them. The CDR3 is 16 residues long. Germline V CDR1 and CDR2: SGHTA, FQGNSA. The CDR3 loop is CASSLGITRQAREQYF. CDR3 sequence (DNA): TGTGCCAGCAGCTTAGGTATTACGCGTCAGGCTCGCGAGCAGTACTTC.

V gene TRBV28 combines with J gene TRBJ2-1; D is undetermined. This CDR3 has 14 amino acids. V lost 5 bases, J lost 1 base, and 9 bases lay in between. The germline V gene encodes CDR1 MDHEN and CDR2 SYDVKM. CDR3 bases: TGTGCCAGCAGTCTCCCAGGTTCCTACAATGAGCAGTTCTTC. Amino acid sequence: CASSLPGSYNEQFF.

This clone came up a few times. The genes are TRBV27 and TRBJ2-2, with TRBD1 matching over 7 bases. The CDR3 has 14 residues. Trimming took 6 bases from V and 6 from J; bases not matched to a gene: 7. Germline V gene sequence: CDR1 MNHEY, CDR2 SMNVEV (reference sequence). CDR3 DNA sequence: TGTGCCAGCAGCCTCCACAGGGGAGCCGGGGAGCTGTTTTTT. Translating gives CASSLHRGAGELFF.

J is TRBJ2-7 and V is TRBV11-2; D remains unclear. The germline V gene has CDR1 SGHAT and CDR2 FQNNGV. The V gene lost 5 bases and the J gene lost 2 bases, with 16 bases spanning the gap. This CDR3 region has 15 residues. CDR3: CASSPARARPYEQYF. Written as DNA, the CDR3 is TGTGCCAGCAGCCCAGCTCGGGCACGACCCTACGAGCAGTACTTC.

This clone was detected a few times. The chain joins TRBV5-4 to TRBJ1-3; TRBD1 is a possible D gene (6 bases). The CDR3 runs to 15 residues. Between the trimmed V and J ends, which lost 4 bases and 2 bases, there was a span of 13 bases. Germline-derived CDR1 and CDR2 are SGHNT and YYREEE (reference sequence). In DNA, the CDR3 is TGTGCCAGCAGCGTACCGACAGGTGCTGGAAACACCATATATTTT. Amino acids: CASSVPTGAGNTIYF.

The chain carries TRBV9 and TRBJ2-1; tentatively, D is TRBD2 (5 bases). CDR3 length equals 16 residues. Trimming left V 0 bases short and J 0 bases short, with 10 bases between. Germline CDR1 is SGDLS and CDR2 is YYNGEE. The CDR3 protein is CASSVASDFSYNEQFF. CDR3 coding DNA: TGTGCCAGCAGCGTAGCTTCGGACTTCTCCTACAATGAGCAGTTCTTC.

The chain has TRBV28 and TRBJ2-1, with D possibly matching TRBD1 (6 bases). Germline V gene data show CDR1 as MDHEN and CDR2 as SYDVKM. This CDR3 is 13 amino acids long. Deletions cut 3 bases from V and 8 bases from J, with 11 bases between. CDR3 nucleotides: TGTGCCAGCAGTTTGGACAGTTTGGATGAGCAGTTCTTC. Residues: CASSLDSLDEQFF.

The rearrangement uses TRBV16 and TRBJ2-7; D gene ambiguous. V was shortened by 0 bases and J by 7 bases, with 10 bases between the two germline ends. From germline, CDR1 is KGHSY and CDR2 FQNENV. CDR3 size: 13 residues. CDR3 residues: CASSQSSAREQYF. As DNA, the CDR3 is TGTGCCAGCAGCCAATCGAGTGCAAGGGAGCAGTACTTC. The full variable domain, with the rest looked up from reference TRBV16 and TRBJ2-7, is GEEVAQTPKHLVRGEGQKAKLYCAPIKGHSYVFWYQQVLKNEFKFLISFQNENVFDETGMPKERFSAKCLPNSPCSLEIQATKLEDSAVYFCASSQSSAREQYFGPGTRLTVT.

This clone has more than one count but fewer than ten. V and J are TRBV7-2 and TRBJ2-3; D unclear. V lost 6 bases and J lost 6, with 7 bases in between. Per germline, CDR1 SGHTA and CDR2 FQGNSA. The CDR3 extends over 11 amino acids. CDR3 sequence reads: CASSPADTQYF. The CDR3, as DNA: TGTGCCAGCAGTCCCGCCGATACGCAGTATTTT.

This chain uses TRBV5-1 with TRBJ2-7, with TRBD2 identical over 16 bases. With 3 bases clipped from V and 0 bases from J, the junction kept 3 bases outside the gene matches. This CDR3 region has 17 residues. CDR1 SGHRS and CDR2 YFSETQ come from the germline V gene. The CDR3 sequence is CASSSGTSGRASYEQYF. Written as DNA, the CDR3 is TGCGCCAGCAGCTCCGGGACTAGCGGGAGGGCCTCCTACGAGCAGTACTTC.

The chain recombines TRBV4-2 with TRBJ2-3, with 10 bases identical to TRBD2. The CDR3 runs to 18 residues. CDR1 is LGHNA, CDR2 YNFKEQ, per germline. Trimming took 0 bases from V and 7 from J; bases not matched to a gene: 13. CDR3 amino acids: CASSQEPPEAGGPNTQYF. CDR3 DNA sequence: TGTGCCAGCAGCCAAGAGCCCCCCGAAGCGGGAGGGCCTAATACGCAGTATTTT.

V is TRBV5-4 and J is TRBJ1-5; no clear D. This CDR3 spans 14 amino acids. The V end lost 4 bases, the J end lost 1 base, and 9 bases lay between the germline ends. Germline V gene lookup returns CDR1 SGHNT and CDR2 YYREEE (reference sequence). The CDR3 region has the DNA TGTGCCAGCAGCGCGGGTAGGAGCAATCAGCCCCAGCATTTT. Encoded protein: CASSAGRSNQPQHF.

The rearrangement uses TRBV6-5 and TRBJ1-1; D uncertain. Germline loops: CDR1 MNHEY, CDR2 SVGAGI. V dropped 5 bases and J dropped 4 bases, with 11 bases sitting between them. The CDR3 extends over 13 amino acids. As DNA, the CDR3 is TGTGCCAGCAGTAGGTTTGATGGCACTGAAGCTTTCTTT. Translation gives CASSRFDGTEAFF.

This clone was counted a few times. The V gene is TRBV7-9, the J gene TRBJ2-1; D may be TRBD1 (6 bases). Germline V gives CDR1 SEHNR, CDR2 FQNEAQ (reference sequence). This CDR3 is 12 amino acids long. The ends were cut back, 3 bases at V and 12 bases at J, with 12 bases in the middle. The CDR3 DNA reads TGTGCCAGCAGCTTCTCCCAGGGGAGGCAGTTCTTC. The encoded protein is CASSFSQGRQFF.

This rearrangement joins TRBV27 to TRBJ2-7; 9 bases fit TRBD2. Losses at the gene ends were 1 base for V and 2 bases for J; bases not matched to a gene: 3. Germline V CDR1 and CDR2: MNHEY, SMNVEV (reference sequence). This CDR3 spans 15 amino acids. The CDR3 reads CASSLYAGGPYEQYF. The CDR3 coding sequence is TGTGCCAGCAGTTTATATGCGGGAGGGCCCTACGAGCAGTACTTC.

The chain has TRBV7-9 and TRBJ1-4; D uncertain. The germline V and J ends were trimmed by 6 bases and 2 bases, with 16 bases remaining between them. CDR1 is SEHNR, CDR2 FQNEAQ, per germline (reference sequence). The CDR3 has 16 amino acids. The CDR3 loop reads CASSPDLTVTNEKLFF. The CDR3 coding sequence is TGTGCCAGCAGTCCTGATCTGACTGTTACTAATGAAAAACTGTTTTTT.

The chain links TRBV7-9 to TRBJ1-2; 9 bases line up with TRBD1. J was trimmed by 3 bases and V by 5 bases; bases with no gene match: 4. This CDR3 contains 14 residues. Germline CDR1 is SEHNR and CDR2 is FQNEAQ (reference sequence). This CDR3 reads CASSPQGADYGYTF. Written as DNA, the CDR3 is TGTGCCAGCAGCCCACAGGGGGCGGACTATGGCTACACCTTC.

The V gene is TRBV6-1, the J gene TRBJ2-2, with 7 bases lining up with TRBD1. V dropped 10 bases and J dropped 3; count of bases not matched to a gene: 11. The CDR3 has 15 residues. Germline CDR1 MNHNS, CDR2 SASEGT. CDR3 bases: TGTGCCATCACAGGGGACACCCTCTACACCGGGGAGCTGTTTTTT. Translated: CAITGDTLYTGELFF.

The V and J genes are TRBV25-1 and TRBJ2-5; D perhaps matches TRBD1 (5 bases). In germline, CDR1 is MGHDK, CDR2 SYGVNS. CDR3 length: 11 amino acids. Trimming shortened V by 7 bases and J by 4 bases, and 7 bases separated the two germline ends. The CDR3 region has the DNA TGTGCCAGCACTCAGGGAGAGACCCAGTACTTC. Translating it yields CASTQGETQYF. Together with reference TRBV25-1 and TRBJ2-5, the CDR3 gives the full variable domain: EADIYQTPRYLVIGTGKKITLECSQTMGHDKMYWYQQDPGMELHLIHYSYGVNSTEKGDLSSESTVSRIRTEHFPLTLESARPSHTSQYLCASTQGETQYFGPGTRLLVL.

The chain joins TRBV14 to TRBJ2-7; weak D call: TRBD1 (6 bases). CDR1 is SGHDN and CDR2 is FVKESK in the germline V gene. The CDR3 extends over 12 amino acids. V lost 8 bases to trimming and J lost 7 bases, with 15 bases between them. In nucleotides, the CDR3 is TGTGCCAGCGCGGACAGCCCTCGGGAGCAGTACTTC. Protein: CASADSPREQYF.